These T cell receptor beta chains were read from a single sample in a study of sequential checkpoint blockade in melanoma. Sequenced by immunoSEQ multiplex PCR; TCRdb stores in-frame clones only, minus some. The top ten hold roughly 20% of the sample, which has under 20,000 clones, about two thirds seen once. The sequenced sample was CD8+ T cells sorted from blood (inferred from file names), obtained from a patient given nivolumab and ipilimumab in sequence. These receptors were obtained from a human donor with melanoma. Both conserved end residues are part of each CDR3. Fields, in order: clone size, V gene, D gene, J gene, CDR3 protein, CDR3 DNA. D genes are given only for firm matches. Rows give clone size only sometimes, using once, few, many, or a class for an expanded clone.

once	TRBV11-2	TRBD1	TRBJ1-6	CASSLPGDSNSPLHF	TGTGCCAGCAGCCTACCGGGGGACAGCAATTCACCCCTCCACTTT
.	TRBV7-6	TRBD1	TRBJ1-1	CASSPGVTGSFAEAFF	TGTGCCAGCAGCCCTGGGGTGACAGGGTCTTTCGCTGAAGCTTTCTTT
.	TRBV28	TRBD1	TRBJ1-5	CASSLSPGGVGQPQHF	TGTGCCAGCAGTTTATCGCCAGGGGGCGTCGGACAGCCCCAGCATTTT
few	TRBV28	TRBD2	TRBJ2-6	CASSPGTSGSGANVLTF	TGTGCCAGCAGTCCCGGGACTAGCGGTTCTGGGGCCAACGTCCTGACTTTC
.	TRBV2	TRBD1	TRBJ1-6	CASSDGGQGDSPLHF	TGTGCCAGCAGTGATGGGGGACAGGGTGATTCACCCCTCCACTTT
.	TRBV9	TRBD2	TRBJ2-1	CASTLAAGGPYNEQFF	TGTGCCAGCACCTTGGCCGCGGGGGGGCCTTACAATGAGCAGTTCTTC
.	TRBV28	TRBD1	TRBJ1-2	CASRPTGAEGYTF	TGTGCCAGCAGACCGACAGGGGCAGAGGGCTACACCTTC
.	TRBV9	TRBD2	TRBJ2-7	CASSVAGGSSYEQYF	TGTGCCAGCAGCGTAGCGGGAGGGAGCTCCTACGAGCAGTACTTC
few	TRBV5-8	.	TRBJ2-7	CASSLVAGASYEQYF	TGTGCCAGCAGCTTAGTGGCAGGGGCGTCCTACGAGCAGTACTTC
.	TRBV28	TRBD1	TRBJ2-1	CASSPKGRGLYNEQFF	TGTGCCAGCAGTCCCAAGGGCAGGGGGCTCTACAATGAGCAGTTCTTC
.	TRBV11-2	.	TRBJ1-1	CASSFQGADTEAFF	TGTGCCAGCAGCTTTCAAGGGGCTGATACTGAAGCTTTCTTT
few	TRBV7-9	.	TRBJ2-7	CAISFGSYEQYF	TGTGCCATCTCTTTCGGTTCCTACGAGCAGTACTTC
.	TRBV11-2	.	TRBJ2-7	CASSLDWTAYEQYF	TGTGCCAGCAGCTTAGATTGGACAGCATACGAGCAGTACTTC
.	TRBV2	TRBD1	TRBJ2-7	CASRTGSAYEQYF	TGTGCCAGCAGGACAGGGAGCGCCTACGAGCAGTACTTC
.	TRBV25-1	TRBD2	TRBJ2-5	CASSEATSGQETQYF	TGTGCCAGCAGTGAGGCGACTAGCGGGCAAGAGACCCAGTACTTC
.	TRBV30	TRBD2	TRBJ2-2	CAWSPPPAGANTGELFF	TGTGCCTGGAGTCCCCCTCCAGCGGGAGCGAACACCGGGGAGCTGTTTTTT
large	TRBV4-1	.	TRBJ2-1	CASKVEASTYNEQFF	TGCGCCAGCAAGGTAGAAGCGTCTACCTACAATGAGCAGTTCTTC
.	TRBV7-9	TRBD1	TRBJ1-1	CASSNRQGAKNTEAFF	TGTGCCAGCTCAAACAGACAGGGGGCTAAGAACACTGAAGCTTTCTTT
.	TRBV13	TRBD1	TRBJ1-1	CASSTGQGVSKAFF	TGTGCCAGCAGCACCGGACAGGGGGTTAGTAAAGCTTTCTTT
.	TRBV13	TRBD1	TRBJ1-5	CASSFKPGQNQPQHF	TGTGCCAGCAGTTTCAAACCGGGACAGAATCAGCCCCAGCATTTT
.	TRBV7-6	TRBD1	TRBJ2-7	CASSYSGQGGDEQYF	TGTGCCAGCAGCTACTCGGGACAGGGAGGGGACGAGCAGTACTTC
.	TRBV28	.	TRBJ1-6	CASSLGSSYNSPLHF	TGTGCCAGCAGTTTGGGCAGCTCCTATAATTCACCCCTCCACTTT
few	TRBV4-1	.	TRBJ2-2	CASSQDPGNTGELFF	TGCGCCAGCAGCCAAGATCCGGGGAACACCGGGGAGCTGTTTTTT
once	TRBV5-1	.	TRBJ1-1	CASSWASNTEAFF	TGCGCCAGCAGCTGGGCCAGTAACACTGAAGCTTTCTTT
.	TRBV28	.	TRBJ1-1	CASSLVPGVIPAFF	TGTGCCAGCAGTTTAGTCCCAGGGGTTATACCAGCTTTCTTT
.	TRBV15	TRBD2	TRBJ2-3	CATSRPGTGTSGSTDTQYF	TGTGCCACCAGCAGACCTGGGACAGGGACTAGCGGTAGCACAGATACGCAGTATTTT
.	TRBV19	.	TRBJ2-4	CASSITSAPNIQYF	TGTGCCAGTAGTATAACTAGTGCACCTAACATTCAGTACTTC
.	TRBV5-5	.	TRBJ2-1	CASSFIAATLQDEQFF	TGTGCCAGCAGCTTTATAGCGGCCACACTCCAGGATGAGCAGTTCTTC
.	TRBV9	.	TRBJ1-1	CASSAYQGITEAFF	TGTGCCAGCAGCGCATATCAGGGAATCACTGAAGCTTTCTTT
.	TRBV27	TRBD1	TRBJ1-5	CASSFGTGNQPQHF	TGTGCCAGCAGTTTCGGGACAGGGAATCAGCCCCAGCATTTT
.	TRBV9	.	TRBJ1-5	CASSQQGKTNQPQHF	TGTGCCAGCAGTCAACAGGGTAAAACCAATCAGCCCCAGCATTTT
.	TRBV10-1	.	TRBJ2-1	CASSESGRADTYNEQFF	TGCGCCAGCAGTGAGTCAGGGCGGGCCGACACCTACAATGAGCAGTTCTTC
.	TRBV4-1	TRBD2	TRBJ2-1	CASSQGTSGTSEFF	TGCGCCAGCAGCCAAGGGACTAGCGGGACAAGCGAGTTCTTC
.	TRBV2	.	TRBJ1-2	CASIARVGYGYTF	TGTGCCAGCATCGCCAGGGTCGGCTATGGCTACACCTTC
.	TRBV27	.	TRBJ1-5	CASSLGLGGQPQHF	TGTGCCAGCAGTTTGGGATTGGGGGGACAGCCCCAGCATTTT
.	TRBV5-4	TRBD1	TRBJ2-7	CASRRWGTGYDEQYF	TGTGCCAGCAGGAGGTGGGGGACAGGGTACGACGAGCAGTACTTC
.	TRBV6-5	.	TRBJ1-1	CASSASVMNTEAFF	TGTGCCAGCAGTGCCTCGGTGATGAACACTGAAGCTTTCTTT
.	TRBV10-3	.	TRBJ1-2	CAISESSGPKGYTF	TGTGCCATCAGTGAGTCGTCAGGCCCGAAGGGCTACACCTTC
.	TRBV27	TRBD2	TRBJ2-1	CASSSETSGGPYNEQFF	TGTGCCAGCAGTTCCGAGACTAGCGGGGGACCATACAATGAGCAGTTCTTC
.	TRBV27	TRBD2	TRBJ2-7	CASSWVSPGGYEQYF	TGTGCCAGCAGTTGGGTATCCCCGGGAGGATACGAGCAGTACTTC
once	TRBV19	TRBD2	TRBJ2-1	CASKASGSSYNEQFF	TGTGCCAGTAAAGCTAGCGGAAGCTCCTACAATGAGCAGTTCTTC
.	TRBV6-1	.	TRBJ2-7	CASSEWFGGDEQYF	TGTGCCAGCAGTGAATGGTTTGGAGGGGACGAGCAGTACTTC
.	TRBV28	TRBD1	TRBJ2-3	CASSSWTGSTDTQYF	TGTGCCAGCAGTTCCTGGACAGGGAGCACAGATACGCAGTATTTT
.	TRBV5-5	TRBD1	TRBJ1-5	CASSLQGLANQPQHF	TGTGCCAGCAGCTTACAGGGGCTGGCCAATCAGCCCCAGCATTTT
.	TRBV5-4	.	TRBJ2-2	CASSVPETDYTGELFF	TGTGCCAGCAGCGTACCAGAAACGGACTACACCGGGGAGCTGTTTTTT
.	TRBV28	TRBD2	TRBJ2-7	CASSLDLREGEQYF	TGTGCCAGCAGTTTAGATTTGCGGGAGGGGGAGCAGTACTTC
.	TRBV28	.	TRBJ2-7	CASSLLAGRSNEQYF	TGTGCCAGCAGTTTATTGGCAGGGAGGTCCAACGAGCAGTACTTC
few	TRBV15	TRBD1	TRBJ1-5	CATSTQGADNQPQHF	TGTGCCACCAGCACCCAGGGGGCCGACAATCAGCCCCAGCATTTT
.	TRBV7-9	.	TRBJ2-1	CASMGGRTGDNEQFF	TGTGCCAGCATGGGGGGTAGAACCGGAGACAATGAGCAGTTCTTC
.	TRBV5-5	.	TRBJ1-1	CASITLGLGARDTEAFF	TGTGCCAGCATCACCTTGGGGCTGGGGGCGCGGGACACTGAAGCTTTCTTT
.	TRBV11-2	TRBD2	TRBJ2-1	CASSLGRLAGGLYNEQFF	TGTGCCAGCAGCTTAGGCCGACTAGCGGGAGGATTATACAATGAGCAGTTCTTC